This TCR beta chain was sequenced in a study of CXCR3-negative and CXCR3-positive naive CD8 T cells. Germline assignment: CDR1 SGDLS and CDR2 YYNGEE. There are 14 residues in the CDR3. Libraries were UMI-labeled 5' RACE TRB cDNA. TCRdb re-called the 5' RACE reads, yielding one record per CDR3 amino acid sequence without DNA. The sample has some 48,000 distinct CDR3 sequences; the top ten hold 2% to 2.5%. The TCR comes from a human donor in good health. Some clones in this sample may be carry-over from other donors' samples. The chain employs TRBV9 and TRBJ1-2; TCRdb designates TRBD1, a call that cannot be tested without DNA. The sample taken for sequencing was naive CXCR3- CD8+ T cells from blood. Stated subset: CD45RO-CCR7+CD27+CD95- naive CD8+ T cells lacking CXCR3 (TNR3-). CDR3 sequence reads: CASSVVGDPYGYTF.